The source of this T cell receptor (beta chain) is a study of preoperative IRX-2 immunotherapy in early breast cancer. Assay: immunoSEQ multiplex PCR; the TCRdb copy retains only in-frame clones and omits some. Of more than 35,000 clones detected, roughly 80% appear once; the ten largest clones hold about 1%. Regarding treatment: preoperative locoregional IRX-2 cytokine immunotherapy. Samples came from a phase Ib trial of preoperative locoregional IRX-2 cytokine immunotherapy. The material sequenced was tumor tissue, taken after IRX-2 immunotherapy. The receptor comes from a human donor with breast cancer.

The CDR3 is CASSLSVGGNQPQHF. The CDR3 nucleotides are TGTGCCAGCAGTTTATCCGTGGGAGGCAATCAGCCCCAGCATTTT. The V gene is TRBV28, the J gene TRBJ1-5; no definite D call. V gave up 1 base and J gave up 2 bases, with 9 bases separating them. Germline CDR1 MDHEN, CDR2 SYDVKM. This CDR3 has 15 amino acids. The whole variable domain, filled in from reference TRBV28 and TRBJ1-5, reads DVKVTQSSRYLVKRTGEKVFLECVQDMDHENMFWYRQDPGLGLRLIYFSYDVKMKEKGDIPEGYSVSREKKERFSLILESASTNQTSMYLCASSLSVGGNQPQHFGDGTRLSIL.